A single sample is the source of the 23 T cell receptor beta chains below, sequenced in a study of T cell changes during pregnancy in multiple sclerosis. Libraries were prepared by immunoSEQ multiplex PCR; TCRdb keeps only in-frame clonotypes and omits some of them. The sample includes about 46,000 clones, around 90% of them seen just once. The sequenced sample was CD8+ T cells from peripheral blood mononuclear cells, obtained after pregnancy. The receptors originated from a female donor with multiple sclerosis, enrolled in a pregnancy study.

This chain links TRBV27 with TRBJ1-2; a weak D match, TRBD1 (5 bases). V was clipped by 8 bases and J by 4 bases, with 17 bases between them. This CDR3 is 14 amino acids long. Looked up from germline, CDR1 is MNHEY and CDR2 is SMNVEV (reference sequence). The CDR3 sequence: CASRMDTDGYGYTF. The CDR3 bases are TGTGCCAGCCGTATGGACACGGATGGCTATGGCTACACCTTC.

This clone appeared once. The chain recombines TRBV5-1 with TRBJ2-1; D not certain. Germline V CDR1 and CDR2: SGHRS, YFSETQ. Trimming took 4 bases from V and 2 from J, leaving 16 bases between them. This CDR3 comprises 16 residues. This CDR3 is CASSPVFLQTYNEQFF. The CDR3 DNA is TGCGCCAGCAGCCCGGTGTTCCTACAGACCTACAATGAGCAGTTCTTC.

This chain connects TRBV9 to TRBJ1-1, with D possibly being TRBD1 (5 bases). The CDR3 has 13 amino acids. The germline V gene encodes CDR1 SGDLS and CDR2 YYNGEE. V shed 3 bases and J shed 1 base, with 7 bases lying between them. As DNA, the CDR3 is TGTGCCAGCAGCGGAGGACAGAACACTGAAGCTTTCTTT. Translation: CASSGGQNTEAFF.

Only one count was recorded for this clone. This CDR3 reads CASSSTGFFYEQYF. The DNA of the CDR3 is TGTGCCAGCAGTAGTACAGGTTTTTTCTACGAGCAGTACTTC. The chain couples TRBV27 to TRBJ2-7; TRBD1 might be the D (5 bases). The V end lost 5 bases, the J end lost 3 bases, and 14 bases lay between the germline ends. This CDR3 has 14 residues. Germline-derived CDR1 and CDR2 are MNHEY and SMNVEV (reference sequence).

Written as DNA, the CDR3 is TGTGCCAGCAGCTCCATAGGGGCCGCCCCTGAAGCTTTCTTT. As protein: CASSSIGAAPEAFF. The chain has TRBV7-6 and TRBJ1-1, with D perhaps TRBD1 (5 bases). Germline loops: CDR1 SGHVS, CDR2 FNYEAQ. Trimming removed 4 bases at V and 6 bases at J, with 15 bases between. The CDR3 has 14 residues.

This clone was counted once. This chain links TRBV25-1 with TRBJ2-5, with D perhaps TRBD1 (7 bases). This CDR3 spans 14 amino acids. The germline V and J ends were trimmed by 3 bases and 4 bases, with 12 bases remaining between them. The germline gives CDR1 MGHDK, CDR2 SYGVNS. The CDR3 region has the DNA TGTGCCAGCAGTGATCGACAGGGAGGAGAGACCCAGTACTTC. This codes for CASSDRQGGETQYF.

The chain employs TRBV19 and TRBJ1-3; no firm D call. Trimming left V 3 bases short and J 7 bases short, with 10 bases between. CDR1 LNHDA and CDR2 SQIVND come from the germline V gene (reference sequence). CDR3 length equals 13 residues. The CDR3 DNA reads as TGTGCCAGTAGTATGTATGATGGCAACACCATATATTTT. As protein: CASSMYDGNTIYF.

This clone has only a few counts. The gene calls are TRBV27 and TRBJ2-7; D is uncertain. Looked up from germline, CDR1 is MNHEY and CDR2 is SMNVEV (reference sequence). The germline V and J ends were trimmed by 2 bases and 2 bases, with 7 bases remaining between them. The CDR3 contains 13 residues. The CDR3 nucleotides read TGTGCCAGCAGTTTAGGCATAACCTACGAGCAGTACTTC. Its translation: CASSLGITYEQYF.

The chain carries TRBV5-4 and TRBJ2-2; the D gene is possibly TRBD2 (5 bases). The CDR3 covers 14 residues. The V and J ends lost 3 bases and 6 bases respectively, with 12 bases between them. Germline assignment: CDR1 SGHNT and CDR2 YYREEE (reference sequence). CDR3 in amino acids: CASSYGVASGELFF. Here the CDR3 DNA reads TGTGCCAGCAGCTACGGGGTAGCCTCCGGGGAGCTGTTTTTT.

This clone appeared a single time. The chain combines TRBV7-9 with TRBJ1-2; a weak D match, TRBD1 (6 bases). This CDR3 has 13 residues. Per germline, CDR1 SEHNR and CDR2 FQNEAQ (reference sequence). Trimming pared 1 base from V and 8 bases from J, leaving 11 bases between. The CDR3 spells CASSLGIGGGYTF. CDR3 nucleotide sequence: TGTGCCAGCAGCTTAGGGATAGGGGGAGGCTACACCTTC.

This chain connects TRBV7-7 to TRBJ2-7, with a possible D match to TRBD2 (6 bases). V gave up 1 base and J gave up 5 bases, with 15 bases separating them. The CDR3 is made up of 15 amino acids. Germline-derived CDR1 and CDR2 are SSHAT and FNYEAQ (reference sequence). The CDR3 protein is CASSLVPSPGDEQYF. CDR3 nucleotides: TGTGCCAGCAGCTTAGTGCCCTCCCCGGGGGACGAGCAGTACTTC. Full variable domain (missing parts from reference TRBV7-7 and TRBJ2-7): GAGVSQSPRYKVTKRGQDVTLRCDPISSHATLYWYQQALGQGPEFLTYFNYEAQPDKSGLPSDRFSAERPEGSISTLTIQRTEQRDSAMYRCASSLVPSPGDEQYFGPGTRLTVT.

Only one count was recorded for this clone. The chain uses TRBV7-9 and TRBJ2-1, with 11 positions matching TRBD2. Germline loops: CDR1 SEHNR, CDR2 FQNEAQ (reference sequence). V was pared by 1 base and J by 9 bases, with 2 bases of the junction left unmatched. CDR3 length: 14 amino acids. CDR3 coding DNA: TGTGCCAGCAGCTTAGGGCTAGCGGGGGGTGAGCAGTTCTTC. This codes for CASSLGLAGGEQFF.

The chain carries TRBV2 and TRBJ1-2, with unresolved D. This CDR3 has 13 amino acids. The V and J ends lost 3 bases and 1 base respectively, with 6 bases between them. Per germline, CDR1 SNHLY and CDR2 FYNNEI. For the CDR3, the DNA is TGTGCCAGCAGTGATAGTATTAACTATGGCTACACCTTC. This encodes CASSDSINYGYTF.

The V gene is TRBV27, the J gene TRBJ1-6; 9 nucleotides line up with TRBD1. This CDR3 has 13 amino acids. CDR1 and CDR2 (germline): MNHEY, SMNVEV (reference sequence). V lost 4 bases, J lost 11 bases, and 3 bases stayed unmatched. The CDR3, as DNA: TGTGCCAGCAGTTCGGACAGGGGTACACCCCTCCACTTT. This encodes CASSSDRGTPLHF.

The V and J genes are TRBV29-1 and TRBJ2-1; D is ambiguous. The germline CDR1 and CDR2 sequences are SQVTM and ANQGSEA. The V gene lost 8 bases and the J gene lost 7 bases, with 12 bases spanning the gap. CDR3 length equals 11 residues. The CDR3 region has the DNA TGCAGCTCCTGGCGAGGAAATGAGCAGTTCTTC. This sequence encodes CSSWRGNEQFF.

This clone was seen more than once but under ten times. CDR3 region: CASSPAGVTEAFF. The CDR3 nucleotides are TGTGCCAGCAGCCCCGCAGGGGTCACTGAAGCTTTCTTT. The chain couples TRBV7-6 to TRBJ1-1; maybe TRBD1 (6 bases). From germline, CDR1 is SGHVS and CDR2 FNYEAQ. This CDR3 has 13 residues. Between the trimmed V and J ends, which lost 5 bases and 4 bases, there was a span of 11 bases.

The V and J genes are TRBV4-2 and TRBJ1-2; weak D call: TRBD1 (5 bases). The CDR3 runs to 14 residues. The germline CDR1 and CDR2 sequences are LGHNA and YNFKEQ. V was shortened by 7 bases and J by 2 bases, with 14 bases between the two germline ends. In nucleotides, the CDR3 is TGTGCCAGCATCCCTAAGCGGGGGAACTATGGCTACACCTTC. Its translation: CASIPKRGNYGYTF.

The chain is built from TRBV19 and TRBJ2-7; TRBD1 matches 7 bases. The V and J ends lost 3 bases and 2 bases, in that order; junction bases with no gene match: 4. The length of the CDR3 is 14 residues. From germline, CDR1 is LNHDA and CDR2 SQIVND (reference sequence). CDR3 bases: TGTGCCAGTAGTATGCTGGGGACAGCCTACGAGCAGTACTTC. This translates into CASSMLGTAYEQYF. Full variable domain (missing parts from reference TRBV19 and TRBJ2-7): DGGITQSPKYLFRKEGQNVTLSCEQNLNHDAMYWYRQDPGQGLRLIYYSQIVNDFQKGDIAEGYSVSREKKESFPLTVTSAQKNPTAFYLCASSMLGTAYEQYFGPGTRLTVT.

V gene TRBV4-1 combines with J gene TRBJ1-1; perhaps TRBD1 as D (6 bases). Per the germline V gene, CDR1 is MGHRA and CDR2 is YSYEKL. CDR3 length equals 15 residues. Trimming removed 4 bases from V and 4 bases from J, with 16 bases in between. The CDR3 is CASSPAGGRVTEAFF. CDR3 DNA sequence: TGCGCCAGCAGCCCTGCTGGGGGCCGGGTCACTGAAGCTTTCTTT.

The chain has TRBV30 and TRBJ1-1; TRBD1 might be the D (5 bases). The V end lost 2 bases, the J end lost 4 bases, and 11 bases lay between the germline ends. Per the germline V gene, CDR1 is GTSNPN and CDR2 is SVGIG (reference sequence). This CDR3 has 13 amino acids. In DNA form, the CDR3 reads TGTGCCTGGAGTTTCGGGGGGTTCACTGAAGCTTTCTTT. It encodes CAWSFGGFTEAFF.

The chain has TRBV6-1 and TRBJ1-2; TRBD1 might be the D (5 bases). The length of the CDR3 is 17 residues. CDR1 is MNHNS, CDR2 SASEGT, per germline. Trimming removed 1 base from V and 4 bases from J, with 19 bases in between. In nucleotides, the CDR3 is TGTGCCAGCAGTGAAGTGGGGAGGGGCAGGGAGATCTATGGCTACACCTTC. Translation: CASSEVGRGREIYGYTF.

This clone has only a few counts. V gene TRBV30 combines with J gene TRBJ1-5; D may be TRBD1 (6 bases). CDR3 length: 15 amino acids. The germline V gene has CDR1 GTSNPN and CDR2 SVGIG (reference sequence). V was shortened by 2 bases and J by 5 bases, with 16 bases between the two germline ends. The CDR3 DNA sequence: TGTGCCTGGAGTCCCTTTAACAGGGACGATCAGCCCCAGCATTTT. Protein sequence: CAWSPFNRDDQPQHF.

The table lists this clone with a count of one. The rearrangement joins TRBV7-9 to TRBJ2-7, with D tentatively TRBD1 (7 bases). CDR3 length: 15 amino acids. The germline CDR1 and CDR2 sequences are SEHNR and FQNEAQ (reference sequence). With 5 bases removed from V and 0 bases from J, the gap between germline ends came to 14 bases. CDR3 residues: CASSPEGAASYEQYF. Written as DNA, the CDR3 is TGTGCCAGCAGCCCGGAGGGGGCAGCCTCCTACGAGCAGTACTTC.